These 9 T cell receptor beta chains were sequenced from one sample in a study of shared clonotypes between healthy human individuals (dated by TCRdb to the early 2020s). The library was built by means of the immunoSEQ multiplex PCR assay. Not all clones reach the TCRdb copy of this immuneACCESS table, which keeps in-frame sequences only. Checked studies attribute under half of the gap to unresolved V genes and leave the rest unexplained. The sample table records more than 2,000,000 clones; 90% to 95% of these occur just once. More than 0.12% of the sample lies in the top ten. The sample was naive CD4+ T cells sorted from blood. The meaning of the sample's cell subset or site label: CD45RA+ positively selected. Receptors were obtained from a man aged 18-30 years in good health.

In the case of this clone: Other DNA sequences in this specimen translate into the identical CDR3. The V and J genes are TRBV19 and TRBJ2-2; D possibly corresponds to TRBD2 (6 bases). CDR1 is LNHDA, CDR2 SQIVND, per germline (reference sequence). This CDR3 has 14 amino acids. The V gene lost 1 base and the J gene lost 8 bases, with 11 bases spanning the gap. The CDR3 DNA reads TGTGCCAGTAGTATAGTGGCGGGAACGGGGGAGCTGTTTTTT. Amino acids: CASSIVAGTGELFF.

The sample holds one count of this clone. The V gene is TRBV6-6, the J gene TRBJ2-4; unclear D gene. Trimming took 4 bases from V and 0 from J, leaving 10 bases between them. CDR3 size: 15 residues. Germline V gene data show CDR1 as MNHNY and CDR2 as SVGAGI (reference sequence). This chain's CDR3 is CASSSSTVAKNIQYF. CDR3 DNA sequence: TGTGCCAGCAGTTCGTCCACGGTAGCCAAAAACATTCAGTACTTC.

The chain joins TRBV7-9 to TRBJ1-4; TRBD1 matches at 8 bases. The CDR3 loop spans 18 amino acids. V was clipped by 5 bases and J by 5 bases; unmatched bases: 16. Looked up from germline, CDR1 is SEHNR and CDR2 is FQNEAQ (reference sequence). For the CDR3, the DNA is TGTGCCAGCAGCCTAGGGTTCGCTCGACAGGGGTCAAATGAAAAACTGTTTTTT. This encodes CASSLGFARQGSNEKLFF.

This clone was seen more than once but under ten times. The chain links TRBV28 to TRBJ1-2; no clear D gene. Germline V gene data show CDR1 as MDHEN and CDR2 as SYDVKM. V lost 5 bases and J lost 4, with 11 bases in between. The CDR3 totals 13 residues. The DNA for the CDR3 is TGTGCCAGCAGTCTGGGCTTCAGCTATGGCTACACCTTC. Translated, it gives CASSLGFSYGYTF.

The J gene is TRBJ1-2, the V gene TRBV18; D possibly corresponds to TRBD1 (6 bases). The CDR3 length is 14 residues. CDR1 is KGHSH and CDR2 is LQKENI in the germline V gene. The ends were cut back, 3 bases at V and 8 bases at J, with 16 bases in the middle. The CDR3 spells CASSPMTGATGYTF. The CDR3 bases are TGTGCCAGCTCACCCATGACAGGCGCCACGGGCTACACCTTC.

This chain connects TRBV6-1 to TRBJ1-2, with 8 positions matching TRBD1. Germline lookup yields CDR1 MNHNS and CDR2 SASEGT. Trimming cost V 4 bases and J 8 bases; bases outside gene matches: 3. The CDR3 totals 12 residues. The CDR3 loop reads CASSGDRNGYTF. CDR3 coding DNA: TGTGCCAGCAGTGGGGACAGGAACGGCTACACCTTC.

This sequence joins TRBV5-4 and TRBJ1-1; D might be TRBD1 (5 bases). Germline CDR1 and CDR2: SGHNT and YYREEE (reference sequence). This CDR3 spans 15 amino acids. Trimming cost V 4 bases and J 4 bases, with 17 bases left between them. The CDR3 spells CASSREGSMGTEAFF. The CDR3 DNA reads TGTGCCAGCAGCCGTGAGGGGAGCATGGGCACTGAAGCTTTCTTT.

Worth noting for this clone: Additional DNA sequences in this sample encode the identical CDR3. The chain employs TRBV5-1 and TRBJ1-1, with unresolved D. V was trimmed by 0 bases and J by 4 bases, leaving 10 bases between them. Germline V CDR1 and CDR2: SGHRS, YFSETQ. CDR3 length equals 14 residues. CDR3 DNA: TGCGCCAGCAGCTTGGAGGGTGGAGGCACTGAAGCTTTCTTT. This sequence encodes CASSLEGGGTEAFF.

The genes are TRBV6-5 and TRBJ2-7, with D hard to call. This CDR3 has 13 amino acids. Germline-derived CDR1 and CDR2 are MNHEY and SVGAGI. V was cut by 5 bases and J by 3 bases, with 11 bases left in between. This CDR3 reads CASSRPYSYEQYF. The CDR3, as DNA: TGTGCCAGCAGTAGGCCCTACAGCTACGAGCAGTACTTC.